The 22 T cell receptor beta chains in this list originate from one sample, sequenced in a study of blood T cell repertoires in COVID-19. Some clones are missing from TCRdb's copy, which holds only in-frame ones; the method was immunoSEQ multiplex PCR. The sample lists about 180,000 clones, approximately 84% occurring once. What was sequenced was peripheral blood. These receptors were obtained from a human donor in a cohort sampled during active COVID-19.

This clone came up once. The chain combines TRBV14 with TRBJ1-2; D unclear. Trimming cost V 2 bases and J 7 bases, with 14 bases left between them. Germline loops: CDR1 SGHDN, CDR2 FVKESK. CDR3 length equals 14 residues. CDR3 in amino acids: CASSQIRPGSGYTF. Written as DNA, the CDR3 is TGTGCCAGCAGCCAAATACGACCGGGGAGTGGCTACACCTTC.

V is TRBV12-5 and J is TRBJ2-5; 7 bases match TRBD1. V lost 4 bases, J lost 1 base, and 3 bases stayed unmatched. The CDR3 covers 14 residues. Germline V CDR1 and CDR2: LGHNT, FRNRAP. The DNA for the CDR3 is TGTGCTAGTGGTTCCCGGGACAGCCAAGAGACCCAGTACTTC. The encoded protein is CASGSRDSQETQYF.

In this sample, this clone turned up once. V and J are TRBV6-6 and TRBJ2-2; 8 bases map to TRBD2. The ends lost 7 bases at V and 7 bases at J; junction bases unmatched: 17. CDR3 length: 17 residues. From germline, CDR1 is MNHNY and CDR2 SVGAGI (reference sequence). As DNA, the CDR3 is TGTGCCAGCATTCGGGGAAGCGGGGGAGATCCGCGCGGGGAGCTGTTTTTT. Its translation: CASIRGSGGDPRGELFF.

The V and J genes are TRBV19 and TRBJ1-6; D gene ambiguous. V gave up 6 bases and J gave up 0 bases, with 9 bases separating them. Germline values: CDR1 LNHDA, CDR2 SQIVND (reference sequence). The CDR3 runs 15 residues. The CDR3 is CASRDRGSYNSPLHF. CDR3 nucleotide sequence: TGTGCCAGTAGAGACCGCGGCTCCTATAATTCACCCCTCCACTTT.

V gene TRBV11-2 combines with J gene TRBJ2-7; tentative D call: TRBD2 (6 bases). CDR1 is SGHAT and CDR2 is FQNNGV in the germline V gene. The CDR3 is made up of 17 amino acids. Trimming removed 4 bases from V and 0 bases from J, with 19 bases in between. DNA for the CDR3: TGTGCCAGCAGCTGGGCCGGCAGTCGCGGGGCCTCCTACGAGCAGTACTTC. Amino acid sequence: CASSWAGSRGASYEQYF.

The rearrangement uses TRBV7-2 and TRBJ2-5; D might be TRBD1 (5 bases). Germline CDR1 reads SGHTA; CDR2 reads FQGNSA. The V end lost 5 bases, the J end lost 5 bases, and 18 bases lay between the germline ends. The CDR3 consists of 15 residues. The CDR3 nucleotides read TGTGCCAGCAGCCCTACAGGAAGCTTAGGGGAGACCCAGTACTTC. As protein: CASSPTGSLGETQYF.

The chain has TRBV7-9 and TRBJ2-3; D is ambiguous. The germline CDR1 and CDR2 sequences are SEHNR and FQNEAQ (reference sequence). The CDR3 loop spans 18 amino acids. Trimming removed 3 bases from V and 2 bases from J, with 21 bases in between. The CDR3 loop reads CASSFYPRSGASTDTQYF. The CDR3 DNA sequence: TGTGCCAGCAGCTTCTACCCTCGTTCAGGTGCGTCCACAGATACGCAGTATTTT. The full variable domain, in which reference TRBV7-9 and TRBJ2-3 provide the parts outside the CDR3, is DTGVSQNPRHKITKRGQNVTFRCDPISEHNRLYWYRQTLGQGPEFLTYFQNEAQLEKSRLLSDRFSAERPKGSFSTLEIQRTEQGDSAMYLCASSFYPRSGASTDTQYFGPGTRLTVL.

About this clone itself: A junction end diverges from the germline sequence, so it may reflect a read error. This sequence joins TRBV5-1 and TRBJ1-1, with a tentative D call TRBD1 (6 bases). Per germline, CDR1 SGHRS and CDR2 YFSETQ. This CDR3 spans 14 amino acids. CDR3 loop: CASSLSTGNPEAFF. CDR3 nucleotides: TGCGCCAGCAGCCTCTCCACAGGGAACCCTGAAGCTTTCTTT.

The CDR3 DNA sequence: TGCAGCGCTAAAACAGGGACGAACACTGAAGCTTTCTTT. This translates into CSAKTGTNTEAFF. The chain employs TRBV29-1 and TRBJ1-1; perhaps TRBD1 as D (6 bases). The CDR3 extends over 13 amino acids. Germline V gene sequence: CDR1 SQVTM, CDR2 ANQGSEA. Trimming pared 7 bases from V and 1 base from J, leaving 13 bases between.

The chain uses TRBV3-1 (or the pseudogene TRBV3-2) and TRBJ2-5, with D perhaps TRBD2 (5 bases). The germline V gene has CDR1 LGHDT and CDR2 YNNKEL (reference sequence). Deletions cut 6 bases from V and 5 bases from J, with 19 bases between. The CDR3 consists of 15 residues. The CDR3 coding sequence is TGTGCCAGCAGAACCCAGGCTAGCCATGCGGAGACCCAGTACTTC. Translation gives CASRTQASHAETQYF.

The rearrangement uses TRBV9 and TRBJ2-6; D may be TRBD1 (5 bases). This CDR3 comprises 17 residues. V lost 0 bases to trimming and J lost 2 bases, with 12 bases between them. CDR1 is SGDLS, CDR2 YYNGEE, per germline. In DNA, the CDR3 is TGTGCCAGCAGCGTAGCTCCAGGGCGAACTGGGGCCAACGTCCTGACTTTC. Protein: CASSVAPGRTGANVLTF.

To note about this clone: This sample also contains other DNA sequences that code for the same CDR3. This chain links TRBV5-1 with TRBJ1-1, with TRBD1 identical over 9 bases. With 6 bases clipped from V and 1 base from J, the junction kept 4 bases outside the gene matches. Per the germline V gene, CDR1 is SGHRS and CDR2 is YFSETQ. This CDR3 contains 14 residues. The CDR3: CASTKTGGNTEAFF. The CDR3 bases are TGCGCCAGCACTAAGACAGGGGGGAACACTGAAGCTTTCTTT.

The chain couples TRBV2 to TRBJ2-2; perhaps TRBD2 as D (5 bases). From germline, CDR1 is SNHLY and CDR2 FYNNEI. Trimming removed 5 bases at V and 5 bases at J, with 15 bases between. The CDR3 consists of 15 residues. The CDR3 here is CASSPRTRGTGELFF. DNA for the CDR3: TGTGCCAGCAGTCCGCGGACTCGTGGGACCGGGGAGCTGTTTTTT.

The table lists this clone with a count of one. This sequence joins TRBV6-5 and TRBJ1-2; tentative D call: TRBD1 (5 bases). Germline CDR1 and CDR2: MNHEY and SVGAGI. This CDR3 has 15 residues. Trimming left V 0 bases short and J 4 bases short, with 12 bases between. CDR3 in amino acids: CASSYSGQGGYGYTF. CDR3 sequence (DNA): TGTGCCAGCAGTTACTCTGGCCAGGGCGGCTATGGCTACACCTTC.

The chain recombines TRBV5-4 with TRBJ2-6, with D unclear. Germline V gives CDR1 SGHNT, CDR2 YYREEE (reference sequence). The CDR3 has 16 amino acids. V lost 0 bases, J lost 0 bases, and 7 bases lay in between. The CDR3 sequence is CASSLDLSSGANVLTF. CDR3 nucleotide sequence: TGTGCCAGCAGCTTGGATCTAAGCTCTGGGGCCAACGTCCTGACTTTC.

The rearrangement joins TRBV4-1 to TRBJ2-2; D remains unclear. The CDR3 has 14 residues. Germline V CDR1 and CDR2: MGHRA, YSYEKL. V gave up 2 bases and J gave up 9 bases, with 13 bases separating them. The CDR3 is CASSQRLMRRELFF. Written as DNA, the CDR3 is TGCGCCAGCAGCCAACGTCTGATGCGAAGGGAGCTGTTTTTT.

The rearrangement links TRBV30 to TRBJ2-1; weak D call: TRBD2 (7 bases). The CDR3 length is 16 residues. Germline assignment: CDR1 GTSNPN and CDR2 SVGIG (reference sequence). With 3 bases removed from V and 4 bases from J, the gap between germline ends came to 19 bases. CDR3 DNA: TGTGCCTGGAGCCAGGGGAGGGGGGGCGATTACAATGAGCAGTTCTTC. Its translation: CAWSQGRGGDYNEQFF.

V and J are TRBV10-2 and TRBJ2-7, with D possibly being TRBD1 (5 bases). Germline loops: CDR1 WSHSY, CDR2 SAAADI. V was trimmed by 0 bases and J by 3 bases, leaving 9 bases between them. The CDR3 consists of 14 residues. The CDR3 here is CASSESGQGYEQYF. In nucleotides, the CDR3 is TGCGCCAGCAGTGAGTCGGGCCAGGGCTACGAGCAGTACTTC.

The chain has TRBV5-1 and TRBJ2-2, with 14 bases that match TRBD2. The CDR3 extends over 17 amino acids. The J segment lost 3 bases and the V segment lost 7 bases, leaving 8 bases of the junction unmatched. CDR1 is SGHRS and CDR2 is YFSETQ in the germline V gene. The CDR3 nucleotides are TGCGCCAGCCGGGGACTAGCGGGGGCTAGTTACACCGGGGAGCTGTTTTTT. It encodes CASRGLAGASYTGELFF.

This clone showed up just a few times. The CDR3 bases are TGCGCCAGCAGCCAATTGGGGGAGGGCTACGAGCAGTACTTC. This codes for CASSQLGEGYEQYF. The chain recombines TRBV4-1 with TRBJ2-7; TRBD2 aligns across 7 bases. This CDR3 is 14 amino acids long. V lost 2 bases, J lost 3 bases, and 4 bases stayed unmatched. Germline V gives CDR1 MGHRA, CDR2 YSYEKL.

The chain carries TRBV9 and TRBJ2-1, with 7 bases aligning to TRBD2. This CDR3 has 13 amino acids. Germline trimming cut 0 bases from V and 6 bases from J; bases unmatched to any gene: 0. Germline V CDR1 and CDR2: SGDLS, YYNGEE. The CDR3 loop reads CASSVGTSNEQFF. CDR3 sequence (DNA): TGTGCCAGCAGCGTAGGGACTAGCAATGAGCAGTTCTTC. The full variable domain, its missing parts supplied by reference TRBV9 and TRBJ2-1, is DSGVTQTPKHLITATGQRVTLRCSPRSGDLSVYWYQQSLDQGLQFLIQYYNGEERAKGNILERFSAQQFPDLHSELNLSSLELGDSALYFCASSVGTSNEQFFGPGTRLTVL.

The chain combines TRBV9 with TRBJ2-3; D is perhaps TRBD1 (5 bases). Trimming pared 3 bases from V and 3 bases from J, leaving 20 bases between. The CDR3 spans 17 residues. The germline V gene encodes CDR1 SGDLS and CDR2 YYNGEE. The chain's CDR3 is CASSAQPAGSSTDTQYF. DNA of the CDR3: TGTGCCAGCAGCGCCCAACCCGCAGGGTCATCGACAGATACGCAGTATTTT.